Listed below are T cell receptor beta chains from one sample, sequenced in a study of human T cells and chemical hapten exposure. TCRdb passed the RACE reads through MiXCR, listing each CDR3 protein once. The sample comprises some 36,000 distinct CDR3 sequences, 9.5% of which are singletons, and 20% to 30% rests with the top ten. The sequencing here drew on whole blood, taken in connection with sensitization to the hapten diphenylcyclopropenone (DPC). The receptors originated from a man aged 45-65 years with alopecia areata. Some clones in this sample may be carry-over from other donors' samples. Each CDR3 is given with its conserved first and last residue. Fields, in order: CDR3 length, J gene, D gene, clone size, V gene, CDR3 protein, CDR3 DNA. D genes are given only for firm matches. Only some rows state a clone size, as once, few, many or a class for expanded clones.

14 TRBJ1-3 . few TRBV13 CASRDTGYGNTIYF TGTGCCAGCAGGGATACAGGGTACGGAAACACCATATATTTT
15 TRBJ1-2 . few TRBV27 CASGTEYFGINGYTF TGTGCCAGCGGTACCGAATACTTCGGAATTAACGGCTACACCTTC
11 TRBJ2-1 . many TRBV4-1 CASSLGQWQFF TGCGCCAGCAGCCTCGGCCAGTGGCAGTTCTTC
14 TRBJ1-6 . many TRBV10-3 CAISVGSRDSPLHF TGTGCCATCAGCGTCGGGTCCCGGGATTCACCCCTCCACTTT
16 TRBJ2-5 TRBD2 many TRBV11-2 CASSSRFSGNQETQYF TGTGCCAGCAGCTCACGATTTAGCGGGAACCAAGAGACCCAGTACTTC
20 TRBJ2-1 TRBD2 few TRBV12-3/TRBV12-4 CASTHPSGSIHIGSYNEQFF TGTGCCAGCACCCATCCTAGCGGGAGTATTCATATAGGCTCCTACAATGAGCAGTTCTTC
15 TRBJ1-1 . . TRBV27 CASSWDSSAGAEAFF TGTGCCAGCAGCTGGGACTCATCGGCGGGAGCTGAAGCTTTCTTT
14 TRBJ2-3 . many TRBV29-1 CSVRGGVNTDTQYF TGCAGCGTTAGGGGGGGCGTCAACACAGATACGCAGTATTTT
14 TRBJ2-3 . many TRBV28 CASSSAASTDTQYF TGTGCCAGCAGTTCAGCGGCAAGCACAGATACGCAGTATTTT
16 TRBJ2-7 TRBD1 many TRBV28 CASSSRPGQGPYEQYF TGTGCCAGCAGTTCCCGCCCGGGACAGGGACCCTACGAGCAGTACTTC
13 TRBJ2-7 TRBD1 . TRBV29-1 CSVARQGVYEQYF TGCAGCGTGGCGCGGCAGGGGGTCTACGAGCAGTACTTC
14 TRBJ2-7 TRBD2 many TRBV28 CASSLGLAGGEQYF TGTGCCAGCAGTTTAGGTCTAGCGGGAGGGGAGCAGTACTTC
15 TRBJ2-7 TRBD1 few TRBV5-4 CASSAGQGSTYEQYF TGTGCCAGCAGCGCAGGACAGGGATCTACCTACGAGCAGTACTTC
13 TRBJ2-2 . many TRBV2 CASSVGPTGELFF TGTGCCAGCAGTGTGGGGCCCACCGGGGAGCTGTTTTTT
16 TRBJ2-3 TRBD2 many TRBV7-3 CASSSGLAGVTDTQYF TGTGCCAGCAGCTCCGGACTAGCGGGAGTCACAGATACGCAGTATTTT
16 TRBJ2-1 . many TRBV4-3 CASSQDWGISYNEQFF TGCGCCAGCAGCCAAGATTGGGGTATCTCCTACAATGAGCAGTTCTTC
14 TRBJ2-5 TRBD1 . TRBV28 CASKPQTGLETQYF TGTGCCAGCAAGCCGCAGACAGGGTTAGAGACCCAGTACTTC
17 TRBJ2-3 . many TRBV7-9 CASSFYRGTDRADTQYF TGTGCCAGCAGCTTTTATAGGGGCACCGATCGAGCAGATACGCAGTATTTT
13 TRBJ1-5 . few TRBV19 CASSGGGNQPQHF TGTGCCAGTAGTGGAGGGGGCAATCAGCCCCAGCATTTT
15 TRBJ2-7 . many TRBV5-1 CATSSPRDKTYEQYF TGCGCCACCAGCTCCCCCCGGGACAAGACCTACGAGCAGTACTTC
15 TRBJ1-6 TRBD1 many TRBV3-1 CASSPWDRDNSPLHF TGTGCCAGCAGCCCTTGGGACAGGGATAATTCACCCCTCCACTTT
15 TRBJ2-1 TRBD2 many TRBV5-1 CASSLASGSHNEQFF TGCGCCAGCAGCTTGGCTAGCGGGAGCCACAATGAGCAGTTCTTC
14 TRBJ1-6 TRBD1 few TRBV20-1 CSARQGGVNSPLHF TGCAGTGCTAGGCAGGGGGGCGTTAATTCACCCCTCCACTTT
15 TRBJ2-5 TRBD2 many TRBV18 CASSRSSGIQETQYF TGTGCCAGCTCACGCTCTAGCGGTATACAAGAGACCCAGTACTTC
19 TRBJ2-5 TRBD2 many TRBV9 CASSPRAGLAGGSQETQYF TGTGCCAGCAGCCCAAGAGCGGGACTAGCGGGAGGGAGCCAAGAGACCCAGTACTTC
15 TRBJ2-7 . many TRBV10-2 CASTPVGGIAYEQYF TGCGCCAGCACCCCCGTGGGGGGCATCGCCTACGAGCAGTACTTC
12 TRBJ2-5 . . TRBV6-2/TRBV6-3 CASSSVMETQYF TGTGCCAGCAGCTCGGTGATGGAGACCCAGTACTTC
15 TRBJ2-2 . . TRBV3-1 CASSQAGGGYGELFF TGTGCCAGCAGCCAAGCAGGCGGTGGATACGGGGAGCTGTTTTTT
16 TRBJ1-4 . . TRBV15 CATSKHREATNEKLFF TGTGCCACCAGCAAACACAGGGAGGCTACTAATGAAAAACTGTTTTTT
14 TRBJ2-1 . medium-sized TRBV5-1 CASSLDAYTNEQFF TGCGCCAGCAGCTTGGACGCCTATACCAATGAGCAGTTCTTC
15 TRBJ2-7 . few TRBV3-1 CASSQQPLPPYEQYF TGTGCCAGCAGCCAACAGCCCCTACCTCCCTACGAGCAGTACTTC
16 TRBJ2-1 TRBD1 many TRBV4-2 CASSLITGTGGNEQFF TGTGCCAGCAGCCTAATTACCGGGACAGGGGGTAATGAGCAGTTCTTC
16 TRBJ1-1 . few TRBV6-6 CASSYSGGVMNTEAFF TGTGCCAGCAGTTACTCGGGGGGGGTCATGAACACTGAAGCTTTCTTT
15 TRBJ2-2 TRBD2 . TRBV10-1 CASSETTSGPGELFF TGCGCCAGCAGTGAAACGACTAGCGGCCCCGGGGAGCTGTTTTTT
13 TRBJ2-6 . many TRBV20-1 CSARGGGNNVLTF TGCAGTGCTAGAGGGGGCGGGAACAACGTCCTGACTTTC
15 TRBJ2-7 TRBD1 many TRBV6-5 CASRSVGQAAYEQYF TGTGCCAGCAGATCGGTAGGACAGGCCGCCTACGAGCAGTACTTC
17 TRBJ1-3 TRBD1 many TRBV18 CASSPPRGQVSENTIYF TGTGCCAGCTCACCACCGAGGGGGCAGGTCTCTGAAAACACCATATATTTT
10 TRBJ1-2 . . TRBV12-3/TRBV12-4 CASSLDGYTF TGTGCCAGCAGTTTAGATGGCTACACCTTC
14 TRBJ2-5 . . TRBV9 CASSVGNPGETQYF TGTGCCAGCAGCGTAGGGAATCCGGGGGAGACCCAGTACTTC
16 TRBJ2-2 TRBD1 . TRBV6-6 CASSIGTGVFAGELFF TGTGCCAGCAGCATAGGGACAGGGGTTTTTGCCGGGGAGCTGTTTTTT
13 TRBJ2-2 TRBD2 many TRBV7-9 CAPSAGGTGELFF TGTGCCCCTAGTGCGGGAGGCACCGGGGAGCTGTTTTTT
14 TRBJ2-3 . . TRBV18 CASSPPESADTQYF TGTGCCAGCTCACCCCCCGAATCCGCAGATACGCAGTATTTT
14 TRBJ1-6 . few TRBV27 CASSLSGLGSPLHF TGTGCCAGCAGTTTGTCCGGGTTAGGTTCACCCCTCCACTTT
15 TRBJ1-6 TRBD1 many TRBV6-5 CASSFDRDRHSPLHF TGTGCCAGCAGTTTCGACCGGGACAGGCATTCACCCCTCCACTTT
12 TRBJ2-5 . . TRBV7-2 CASSYTGRTKYF TGTGCCAGCAGCTACACTGGGCGTACGAAGTACTTC
15 TRBJ2-1 TRBD2 . TRBV3-1 CASSLLAGFYNEQFF TGTGCCAGCAGCCTACTAGCGGGGTTCTACAATGAGCAGTTCTTC
14 TRBJ1-6 . . TRBV12-3/TRBV12-4 CASSFLGANSPLHF TGTGCCAGCAGTTTTTTGGGGGCGAATTCACCCCTCCACTTT
15 TRBJ2-1 TRBD2 . TRBV19 CASSRTSGPYNEQFF TGTGCCAGTAGTAGGACTAGCGGGCCCTACAATGAGCAGTTCTTC
9 TRBJ2-3 . few TRBV29-1 CSAKLAQYF TGCAGCGCGAAACTAGCGCAGTATTTT
14 TRBJ1-2 TRBD1 few TRBV29-1 CSAVQGQDNYGYTF TGCAGCGCTGTACAGGGACAGGATAACTATGGCTACACCTTC
16 TRBJ2-5 TRBD2 . TRBV12-3/TRBV12-4 CASSLGSSGFQETQYF TGTGCCAGCAGTTTAGGGTCTAGCGGGTTCCAAGAGACCCAGTACTTC